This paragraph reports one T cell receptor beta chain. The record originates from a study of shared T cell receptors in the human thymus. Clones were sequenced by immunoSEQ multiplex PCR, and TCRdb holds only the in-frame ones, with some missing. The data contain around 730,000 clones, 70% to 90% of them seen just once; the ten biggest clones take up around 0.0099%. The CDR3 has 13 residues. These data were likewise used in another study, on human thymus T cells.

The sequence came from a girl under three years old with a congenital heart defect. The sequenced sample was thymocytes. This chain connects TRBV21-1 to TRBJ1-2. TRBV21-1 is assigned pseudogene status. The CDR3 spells CASSRGPSYGYTF. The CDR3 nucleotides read TGTGCCAGCAGCCGCGGGCCCTCCTATGGCTACACCTTC.